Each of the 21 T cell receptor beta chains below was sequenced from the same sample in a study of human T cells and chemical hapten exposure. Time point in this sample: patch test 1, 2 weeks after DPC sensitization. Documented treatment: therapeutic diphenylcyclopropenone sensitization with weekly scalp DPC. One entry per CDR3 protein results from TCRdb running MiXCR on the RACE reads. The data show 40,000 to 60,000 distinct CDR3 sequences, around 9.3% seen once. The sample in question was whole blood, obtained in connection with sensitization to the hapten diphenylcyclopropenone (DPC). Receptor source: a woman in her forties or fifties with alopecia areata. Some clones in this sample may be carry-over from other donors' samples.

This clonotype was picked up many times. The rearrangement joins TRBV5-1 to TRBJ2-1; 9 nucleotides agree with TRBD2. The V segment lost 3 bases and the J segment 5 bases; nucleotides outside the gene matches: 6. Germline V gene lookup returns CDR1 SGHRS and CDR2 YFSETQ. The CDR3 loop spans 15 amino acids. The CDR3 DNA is TGCGCCAGCAGCTCCAGGACTAGCGACAACAATGAGCAGTTCTTC. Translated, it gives CASSSRTSDNNEQFF.

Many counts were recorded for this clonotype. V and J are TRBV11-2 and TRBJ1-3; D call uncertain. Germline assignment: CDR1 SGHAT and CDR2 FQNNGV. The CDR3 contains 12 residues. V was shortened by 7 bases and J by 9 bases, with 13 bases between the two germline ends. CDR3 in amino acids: CASNPPLGTIYF. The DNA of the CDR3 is TGTGCCAGCAATCCCCCCTTAGGCACCATATATTTT.

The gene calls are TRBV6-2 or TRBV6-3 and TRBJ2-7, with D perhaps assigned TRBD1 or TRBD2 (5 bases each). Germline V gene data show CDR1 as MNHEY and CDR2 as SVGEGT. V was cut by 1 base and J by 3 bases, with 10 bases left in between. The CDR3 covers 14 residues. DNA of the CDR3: TGTGCCAGCAGTTACTTCAGGGAGAACTACGAGCAGTACTTC. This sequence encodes CASSYFRENYEQYF.

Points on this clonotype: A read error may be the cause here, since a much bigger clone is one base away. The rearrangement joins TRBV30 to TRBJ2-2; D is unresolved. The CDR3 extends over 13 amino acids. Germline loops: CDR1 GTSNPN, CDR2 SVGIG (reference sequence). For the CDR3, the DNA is TGTGCCTGGAAACTACAGAACATCGGGGAGCTGTTTTTT. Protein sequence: CAWKLQNIGELFF.

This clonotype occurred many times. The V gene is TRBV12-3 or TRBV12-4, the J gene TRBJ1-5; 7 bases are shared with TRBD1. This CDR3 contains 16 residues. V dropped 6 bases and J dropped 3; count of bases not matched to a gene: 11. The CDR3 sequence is CASSRTSGQLNQPQHF. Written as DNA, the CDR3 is TGTGCCAGCAGCAGAACATCGGGACAGCTCAATCAGCCCCAGCATTTT.

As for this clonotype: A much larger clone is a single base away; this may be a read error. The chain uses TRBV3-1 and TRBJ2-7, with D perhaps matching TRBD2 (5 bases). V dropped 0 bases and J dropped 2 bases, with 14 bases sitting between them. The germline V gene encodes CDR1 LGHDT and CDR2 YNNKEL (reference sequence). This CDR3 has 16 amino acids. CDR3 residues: CASSQDGLARAYEQYF. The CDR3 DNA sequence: TGTGCCAGCAGCCAAGACGGCTTAGCGCGCGCCTACGAGCAGTACTTC.

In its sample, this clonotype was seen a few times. CDR3 bases: TGCAGCGTTGAAGACGCACCGATTGGGGGGGCGTTTCAGTACTTC. As protein: CSVEDAPIGGAFQYF. The genes are TRBV29-1 and TRBJ2-4; D is perhaps TRBD2 (7 bases). Trimming removed 0 bases from V and 11 bases from J, with 20 bases in between. This CDR3 region has 15 residues. In germline, CDR1 is SQVTM, CDR2 ANQGSEA.

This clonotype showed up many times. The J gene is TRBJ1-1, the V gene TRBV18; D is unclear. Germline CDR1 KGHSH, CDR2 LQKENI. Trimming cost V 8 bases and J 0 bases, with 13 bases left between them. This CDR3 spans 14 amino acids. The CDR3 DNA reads TGTGCCAGCCGAAGGGCGGGTGTGAACACTGAAGCTTTCTTT. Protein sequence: CASRRAGVNTEAFF. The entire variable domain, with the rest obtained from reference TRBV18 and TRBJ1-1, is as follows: NAGVMQNPRHLVRRRGQEARLRCSPMKGHSHVYWYRQLPEEGLKFMVYLQKENIIDESGMPKERFSAEFPKEGPSILRIQQVVRGDSAAYFCASRRAGVNTEAFFGQGTRLTVV.

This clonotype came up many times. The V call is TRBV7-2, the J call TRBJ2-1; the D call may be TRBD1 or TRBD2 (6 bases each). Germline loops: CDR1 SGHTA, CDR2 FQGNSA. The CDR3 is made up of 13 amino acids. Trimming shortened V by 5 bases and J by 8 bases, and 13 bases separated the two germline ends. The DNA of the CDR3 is TGTGCCAGCAGCCTGGAGAGGGGGGATGAGCAGTTCTTC. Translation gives CASSLERGDEQFF.

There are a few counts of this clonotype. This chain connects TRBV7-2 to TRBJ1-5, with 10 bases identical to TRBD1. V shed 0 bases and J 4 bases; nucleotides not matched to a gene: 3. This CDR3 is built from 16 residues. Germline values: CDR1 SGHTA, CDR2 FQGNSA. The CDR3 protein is CASSLAWGQGNQPQHF. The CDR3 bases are TGTGCCAGCAGCTTAGCGTGGGGACAGGGGAATCAGCCCCAGCATTTT.

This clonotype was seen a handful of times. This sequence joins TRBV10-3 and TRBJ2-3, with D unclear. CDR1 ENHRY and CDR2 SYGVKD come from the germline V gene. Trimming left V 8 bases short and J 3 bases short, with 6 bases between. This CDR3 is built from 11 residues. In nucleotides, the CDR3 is TGTGCCATCGGAGAGACAGATACGCAGTATTTT. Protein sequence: CAIGETDTQYF.

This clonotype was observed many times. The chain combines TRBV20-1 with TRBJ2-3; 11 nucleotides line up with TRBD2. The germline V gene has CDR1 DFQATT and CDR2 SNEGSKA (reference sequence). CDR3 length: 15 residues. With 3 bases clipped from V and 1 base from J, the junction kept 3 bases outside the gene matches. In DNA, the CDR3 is TGCAGTGCTAGGCCGGGACTAGCGGGCACAGATACGCAGTATTTT. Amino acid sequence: CSARPGLAGTDTQYF.

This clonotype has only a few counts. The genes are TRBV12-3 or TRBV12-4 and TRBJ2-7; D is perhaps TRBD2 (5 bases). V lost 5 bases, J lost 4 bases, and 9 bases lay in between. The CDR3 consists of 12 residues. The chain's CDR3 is CASSLGMYEQYF. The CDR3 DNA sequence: TGTGCCAGCAGTCTCGGGATGTACGAGCAGTACTTC.

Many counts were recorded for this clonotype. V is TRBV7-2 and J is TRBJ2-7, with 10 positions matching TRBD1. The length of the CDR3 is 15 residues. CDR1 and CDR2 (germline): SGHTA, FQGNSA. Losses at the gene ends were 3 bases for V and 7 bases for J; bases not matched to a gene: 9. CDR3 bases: TGTGCCAGCAGCTTCGGGAGACAGGGGGCGAAAGAGCAGTACTTC. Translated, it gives CASSFGRQGAKEQYF.

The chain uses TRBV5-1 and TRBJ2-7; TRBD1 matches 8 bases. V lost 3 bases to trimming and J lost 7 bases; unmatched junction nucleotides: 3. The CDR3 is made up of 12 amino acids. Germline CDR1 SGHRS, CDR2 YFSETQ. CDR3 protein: CASSSTGDEQYF. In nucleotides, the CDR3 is TGCGCCAGCAGCTCGACAGGGGATGAGCAGTACTTC.

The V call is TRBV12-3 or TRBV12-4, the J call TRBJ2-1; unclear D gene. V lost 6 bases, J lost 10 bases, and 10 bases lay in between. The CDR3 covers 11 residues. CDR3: CASSKREEQFF. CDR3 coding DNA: TGTGCCAGCAGCAAAAGAGAGGAGCAGTTCTTC.

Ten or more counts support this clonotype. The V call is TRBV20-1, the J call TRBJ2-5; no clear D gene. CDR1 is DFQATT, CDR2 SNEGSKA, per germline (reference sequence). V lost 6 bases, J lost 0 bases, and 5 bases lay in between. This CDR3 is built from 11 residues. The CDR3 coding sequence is TGCAGTGCGCAAAACCAAGAGACCCAGTACTTC. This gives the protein CSAQNQETQYF.

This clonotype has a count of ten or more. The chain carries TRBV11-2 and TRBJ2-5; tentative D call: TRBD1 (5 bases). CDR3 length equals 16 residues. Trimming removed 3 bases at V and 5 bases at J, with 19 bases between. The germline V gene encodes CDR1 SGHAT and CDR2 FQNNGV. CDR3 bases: TGTGCCAGCAGCTTTCCCAGTCCCCATAAGGGGGAGACCCAGTACTTC. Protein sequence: CASSFPSPHKGETQYF.

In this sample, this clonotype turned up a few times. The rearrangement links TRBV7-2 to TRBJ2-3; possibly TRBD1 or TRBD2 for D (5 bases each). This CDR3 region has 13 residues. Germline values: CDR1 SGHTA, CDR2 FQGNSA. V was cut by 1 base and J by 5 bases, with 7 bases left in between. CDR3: CASSLGGRDTQYF. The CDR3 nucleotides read TGTGCCAGCAGCTTAGGGGGGAGAGATACGCAGTATTTT.

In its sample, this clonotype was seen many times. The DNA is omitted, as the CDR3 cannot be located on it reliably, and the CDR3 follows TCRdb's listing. CDR3 loop: CISVSEAHQGLSNQPQHF. The V and J genes are TRBV7-5 and TRBJ1-5; TRBD1, as called in the table, went unchecked against the DNA. TRBV7-5 is termed a pseudogene. The CDR3 length is 18 residues, termini included.

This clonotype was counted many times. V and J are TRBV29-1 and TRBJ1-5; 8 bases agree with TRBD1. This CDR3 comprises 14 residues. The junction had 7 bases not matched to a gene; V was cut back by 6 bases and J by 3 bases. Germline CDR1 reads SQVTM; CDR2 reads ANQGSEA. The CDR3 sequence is CSVRTGIANQPQHF. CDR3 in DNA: TGCAGCGTGCGGACAGGGATCGCCAATCAGCCCCAGCATTTT.